This paragraph reports one T cell receptor (beta chain). Sorted-subset replicate PCR reactions contained roughly 200 ng DNA, corresponding to some 29,000 T cell genomes. Profiled with immunoSEQ multiplex PCR; TCRdb holds only in-frame clones, not every one. The profile shows about 2.1 million clones, around 93% of them singletons. Only CD45RO-negative cells positively selected for CCR7 counted as naive CD8 cells, so terminally differentiated effector memory CD45RA+ cells were excluded. The record originates from a study of shared clonotypes between healthy human individuals. V shed 0 bases and J shed 7 bases, with 13 bases lying between them. The CDR3 totals 14 residues. Germline V lookup: CDR1 LNHNV, CDR2 YYDKDF (reference sequence).

This chain links TRBV15 with TRBJ2-7; D unresolved. This clonotype originated in a man younger than 35 in good health. Some clones in this sample may be carry-over from other donors' samples. Sequenced: naive CD8+ T cells from PBMCs. The CDR3 loop is CATSREGEVREQYF. As DNA, the CDR3 is TGTGCCACCAGCAGAGAAGGCGAGGTAAGGGAGCAGTACTTC.